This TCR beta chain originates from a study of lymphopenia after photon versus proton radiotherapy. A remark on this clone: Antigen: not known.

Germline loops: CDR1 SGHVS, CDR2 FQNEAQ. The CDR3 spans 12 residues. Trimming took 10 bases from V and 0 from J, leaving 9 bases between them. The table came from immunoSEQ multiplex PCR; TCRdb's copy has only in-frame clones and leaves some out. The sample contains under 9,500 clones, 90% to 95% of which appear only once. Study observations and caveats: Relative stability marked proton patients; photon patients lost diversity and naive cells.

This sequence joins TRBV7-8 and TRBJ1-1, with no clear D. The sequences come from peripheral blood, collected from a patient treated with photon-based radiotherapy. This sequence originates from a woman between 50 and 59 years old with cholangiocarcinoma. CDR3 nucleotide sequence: TGTGCCACCCAGTCCCTGAACACTGAAGCTTTCTTT. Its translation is CATQSLNTEAFF.